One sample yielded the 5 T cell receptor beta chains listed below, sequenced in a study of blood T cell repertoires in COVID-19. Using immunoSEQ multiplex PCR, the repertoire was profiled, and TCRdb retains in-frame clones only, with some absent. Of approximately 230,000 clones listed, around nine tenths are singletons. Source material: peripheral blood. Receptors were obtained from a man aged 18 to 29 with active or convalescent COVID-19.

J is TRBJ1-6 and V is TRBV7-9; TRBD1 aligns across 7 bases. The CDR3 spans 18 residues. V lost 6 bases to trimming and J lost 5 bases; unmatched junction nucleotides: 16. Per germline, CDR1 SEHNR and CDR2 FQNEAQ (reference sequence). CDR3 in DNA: TGTGCCAGCAGACCTCCAGACAGGGACGCCGTGGATAATTCACCCCTCCACTTT. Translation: CASRPPDRDAVDNSPLHF.

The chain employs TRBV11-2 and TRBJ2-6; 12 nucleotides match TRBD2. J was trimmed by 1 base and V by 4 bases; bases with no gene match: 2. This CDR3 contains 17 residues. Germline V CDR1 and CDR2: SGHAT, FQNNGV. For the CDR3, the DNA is TGTGCCAGCAGCTCTAGCGGGAGGGGGTCTGGGGCCAACGTCCTGACTTTC. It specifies CASSSSGRGSGANVLTF.

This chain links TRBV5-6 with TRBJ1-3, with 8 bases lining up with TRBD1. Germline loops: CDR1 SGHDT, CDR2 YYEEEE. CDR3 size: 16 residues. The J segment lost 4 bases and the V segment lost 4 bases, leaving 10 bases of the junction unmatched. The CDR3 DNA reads TGTGCCAGCAGCCCCGAATACCGGGACAGGGGAAACACCATATATTTT. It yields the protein CASSPEYRDRGNTIYF.

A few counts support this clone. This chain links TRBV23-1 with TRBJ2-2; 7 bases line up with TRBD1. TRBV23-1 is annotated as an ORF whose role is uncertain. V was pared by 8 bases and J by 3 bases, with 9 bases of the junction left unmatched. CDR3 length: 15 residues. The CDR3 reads CASLPMGQYTGELFF. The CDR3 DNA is TGCGCCAGCCTACCGATGGGACAGTACACCGGGGAGCTGTTTTTT.

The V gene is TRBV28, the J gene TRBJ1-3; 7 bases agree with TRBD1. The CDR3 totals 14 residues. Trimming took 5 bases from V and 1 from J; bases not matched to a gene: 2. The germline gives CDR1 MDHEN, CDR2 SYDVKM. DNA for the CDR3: TGTGCCAGCAGTGCAGGGGGATCTGGAAACACCATATATTTT. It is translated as CASSAGGSGNTIYF.